The clone carrying this TCR beta chain is a singleton in its sample. Its antigen is undetermined. This record comes from a study of T cells in localized non-small cell lung cancer. Overall study results and limits: Researchers found a median around 58 of the top 100 tumor clones in adjacent lung. Blood T cell density predicted longer survival; adjacent-lung clonality, shorter. Uninvolved neighboring lung showed the greatest T cell clonality, exceeding tumor.

Trimming shortened V by 5 bases and J by 7 bases, and 14 bases separated the two germline ends. Germline V lookup: CDR1 MNHEY, CDR2 SVGAGI. CDR3 size: 13 residues. Assay used: immunoSEQ multiplex PCR; TCRdb lists only in-frame clones, some missing. The sample has some 20,000 clones, about 91% seen once. The input for sequencing was peripheral blood, taken before any cancer treatment. V and J are TRBV6-5 and TRBJ1-1, with D hard to call. The receptor was derived from a woman between 40 and 69 years old with stage I lung adenocarcinoma. The CDR3 DNA sequence: TGTGCCAGCAGTCCCCTGACGGGGTATGAAGCTTTCTTT. This translates into CASSPLTGYEAFF.